This TCR beta chain comes out of a study of somatic mutations in cytotoxic T cells in rheumatoid arthritis. Across the whole study: Peripheral blood samples of more than 25 ml EDTA were taken from patients directly after diagnosis and before treatment. Study-wide results and caveats: The CD8+ clonality of rheumatoid arthritis patients increased with age, whereas that of healthy controls did not.

Notes on this clone: Its antigen is as yet unknown.

Assay: immunoSEQ multiplex PCR; the TCRdb copy retains only in-frame clones and omits some. The sample has about 20,000 clones, about 85% seen once. CDR1 and CDR2 from the germline V gene are MNHNY and SVGAGI (reference sequence). V gave up 0 bases and J gave up 2 bases, with 7 bases separating them. The CDR3 totals 15 residues. This clonotype originated in an adult with rheumatoid arthritis. This chain joins TRBV6-6 and TRBJ2-2; D not resolved. The specimen sequenced was CD8+ T cells sorted from blood. The CDR3 DNA reads as TGTGCCAGCAGTTACTCCTCGGATAACACCGGGGAGCTGTTTTTT. Protein sequence: CASSYSSDNTGELFF.